The 22 T cell receptor beta chains given below trace back to one sample, sequenced in a study of cytomegalovirus exposure and HLA in healthy donors. A multiplex PCR was run with 60 Vbeta primers and 13 Jbeta primers. Assay used: immunoSEQ multiplex PCR; TCRdb lists only in-frame clones, some missing. The data show 150,000 or so clones, 65% to 80% seen once. Sequenced sample: PBMCs. These receptors all stem from a male donor in good health and CMV-seronegative.

This rearrangement joins TRBV5-4 to TRBJ1-6, with 7 bases aligning to TRBD1. The trim removed 5 bases at V and 6 bases at J, leaving 5 bases unmatched. Germline-derived CDR1 and CDR2 are SGHNT and YYREEE (reference sequence). The CDR3 has 14 residues. CDR3 nucleotides: TGTGCCAGCAGTTGGGACAGTCTTAATTCACCCCTCCACTTT. It is translated as CASSWDSLNSPLHF.

V is TRBV28 and J is TRBJ1-2; possible D gene TRBD1, 5 bases. Trimming cost V 6 bases and J 0 bases, with 8 bases left between them. Germline values: CDR1 MDHEN, CDR2 SYDVKM. This CDR3 spans 13 amino acids. The CDR3 nucleotides read TGTGCCAGCAGAGAGACAGCTAACTATGGCTACACCTTC. This sequence encodes CASRETANYGYTF.

V is TRBV9 and J is TRBJ1-2; 11 bases map to TRBD1. The ends lost 2 bases at V and 2 bases at J; junction bases unmatched: 2. CDR3 size: 15 residues. Germline V lookup: CDR1 SGDLS, CDR2 YYNGEE. CDR3 loop: CASSVWTGGNYGYTF. The CDR3 DNA sequence: TGTGCCAGCAGCGTCTGGACAGGGGGCAACTATGGCTACACCTTC.

The chain joins TRBV7-3 to TRBJ1-1; TRBD1 is a possible D gene (5 bases). Trimming removed 3 bases from V and 4 bases from J, with 12 bases in between. CDR3 size: 14 residues. CDR1 and CDR2 (germline): SGHTA, FQGTGA. The CDR3 sequence: CASSLGPASTEAFF. DNA of the CDR3: TGTGCCAGCAGCTTGGGGCCCGCGAGCACTGAAGCTTTCTTT.

V and J are TRBV25-1 and TRBJ2-2; D ambiguous. The V end was cut by 0 bases, the J end by 2 bases, with 10 bases between. Germline V gene sequence: CDR1 MGHDK, CDR2 SYGVNS. The CDR3 extends over 16 amino acids. In DNA form, the CDR3 reads TGTGCCAGCAGTGAATACGGTACCACTAACACCGGGGAGCTGTTTTTT. Its translation: CASSEYGTTNTGELFF.

The CDR3: CASSRTGGLGNQPQHF. DNA for the CDR3: TGTGCCAGCAGTCGAACAGGGGGCTTAGGCAATCAGCCCCAGCATTTT. This chain links TRBV28 with TRBJ1-5, with 9 bases matching TRBD1. Per germline, CDR1 MDHEN and CDR2 SYDVKM. V lost 5 bases and J lost 2; bases outside the gene matches: 7. The CDR3 totals 16 residues.

V and J are TRBV27 and TRBJ2-5, with 7 nucleotides matching TRBD2. The DNA matches TRBJ2-7 better at its end, which makes the J call doubtful. This CDR3 region has 15 residues. CDR1 and CDR2 (germline): MNHEY, SMNVEV (reference sequence). The CDR3 nucleotides are TGTGCCAGCAGTTTATCGCGGGAGTTCCCCTACGAGCAGTACTTC. Its protein product is CASSLSREFPYEQYF.

This rearrangement joins TRBV18 to TRBJ2-3; no firm D call. The CDR3 totals 14 residues. Germline V CDR1 and CDR2: KGHSH, LQKENI. The ends were cut back, 1 base at V and 1 base at J, with 6 bases in the middle. The CDR3 region is CASSPRGGTDTQYF. In DNA, the CDR3 is TGTGCCAGCTCACCACGCGGAGGCACAGATACGCAGTATTTT.

The chain couples TRBV18 to TRBJ1-1; D gene ambiguous. V lost 7 bases, J lost 0 bases, and 12 bases lay in between. The CDR3 totals 14 residues. Germline V CDR1 and CDR2: KGHSH, LQKENI. The CDR3 region is CASFTTALNTEAFF. The CDR3 DNA sequence: TGTGCCAGCTTCACTACGGCGTTGAACACTGAAGCTTTCTTT.

This chain joins TRBV5-1 and TRBJ2-2, with TRBD2 matching 8 bases. The CDR3 contains 17 residues. The germline V gene has CDR1 SGHRS and CDR2 YFSETQ. V gave up 4 bases and J gave up 8 bases; unmatched junction bases: 16. The CDR3 reads CASSPAGLAPSGGELFF. In DNA, the CDR3 is TGCGCCAGCAGCCCGGCGGGGCTAGCGCCTAGCGGGGGGGAGCTGTTTTTT.

The CDR3 DNA sequence: TGCGCCAGCAGCCAAGTTTCGAGCGGGGGGGCGGAGAACATTCAGTACTTC. It is translated as CASSQVSSGGAENIQYF. The genes are TRBV4-1 and TRBJ2-4; TRBD2 matches 10 bases. Per germline, CDR1 MGHRA and CDR2 YSYEKL. This CDR3 has 17 amino acids. The J segment lost 7 bases and the V segment lost 1 base, leaving 10 bases of the junction unmatched.

This chain joins TRBV13 and TRBJ2-5; 8 positions match TRBD1. The J call may be wrong; the DNA end is better matched by TRBJ2-7. The length of the CDR3 is 14 residues. Germline CDR1 and CDR2: PRHDT and FYEKMQ (reference sequence). DNA of the CDR3: TGTGCCAGCAGCCCCGGACAGGGTAATTACGAGCAGTACTTC. This encodes CASSPGQGNYEQYF.

V gene TRBV29-1 combines with J gene TRBJ2-7, with D possibly TRBD1 on 5 matching bases. Trimming pared 7 bases from V and 3 bases from J, leaving 13 bases between. The CDR3 runs 12 residues. Germline values: CDR1 SQVTM, CDR2 ANQGSEA. CDR3 in amino acids: CSATQGNYEQYF. The CDR3 nucleotides read TGCAGCGCCACCCAGGGAAACTACGAGCAGTACTTC.

This chain uses TRBV15 with TRBJ1-5, with 8 bases matching TRBD1. The CDR3 loop spans 15 amino acids. The junction had 4 bases not matched to a gene; V was cut back by 3 bases and J by 3 bases. Germline CDR1 reads LNHNV; CDR2 reads YYDKDF (reference sequence). The CDR3 sequence is CATSSWTGNNQPQHF. The CDR3 bases are TGTGCCACCAGCAGTTGGACAGGGAACAATCAGCCCCAGCATTTT.

The chain recombines TRBV2 with TRBJ1-2; no firm D call. The CDR3 has 14 residues. Germline V CDR1 and CDR2: SNHLY, FYNNEI. Trimming shortened V by 2 bases and J by 3 bases, and 10 bases separated the two germline ends. In nucleotides, the CDR3 is TGTGCCAGCAGTGAATACCGGGGAGACTATGGCTACACCTTC. This sequence encodes CASSEYRGDYGYTF.

The chain is built from TRBV6-4 and TRBJ2-7; 8 bases line up with TRBD2. The CDR3 runs 16 residues. Germline V gives CDR1 MRHNA, CDR2 SNTAGT. After removal of 6 bases from V and 5 bases from J, the junction contained 15 bases not matched to a gene. As DNA, the CDR3 is TGTGCCAGCAGCAGGCTTTCCGGGACTAGTCCCCACGAGCAGTACTTC. This translates into CASSRLSGTSPHEQYF.

The chain combines TRBV7-6 with TRBJ1-1; perhaps TRBD1 as D (5 bases). The CDR3 has 14 amino acids. Between the trimmed V and J ends, which lost 1 base and 4 bases, there was a span of 10 bases. The germline gives CDR1 SGHVS, CDR2 FNYEAQ. CDR3 in amino acids: CASSLDGGGTEAFF. CDR3 coding DNA: TGTGCCAGCAGCTTAGACGGGGGAGGCACTGAAGCTTTCTTT. Supplemented by reference TRBV7-6 and TRBJ1-1, the full variable domain reads GAGVSQSPRYKVTKRGQDVALRCDPISGHVSLYWYRQALGQGPEFLTYFNYEAQQDKSGLPNDRFSAERPEGSISTLTIQRTEQRDSAMYRCASSLDGGGTEAFFGQGTRLTVV.

DNA of the CDR3: TGTGCCAGCAGCGTAGAAGAGGGCTCCTACGAGCAGTACTTC. It translates to CASSVEEGSYEQYF. The chain combines TRBV9 with TRBJ2-7; D perhaps matches TRBD2 (5 bases). CDR1 and CDR2 (germline): SGDLS, YYNGEE. The CDR3 consists of 14 residues. V lost 0 bases to trimming and J lost 0 bases, with 7 bases between them.

This clone has just a few counts. The same CDR3 is also encoded by other DNA sequences in this sample. The V gene is TRBV5-1, the J gene TRBJ2-7; the match to TRBD2 covers 8 bases. CDR3 length: 14 amino acids. Germline V CDR1 and CDR2: SGHRS, YFSETQ. The J segment lost 1 base and the V segment lost 0 bases, leaving 0 bases of the junction unmatched. CDR3: CASSLGGGSYEQYF. The DNA for the CDR3 is TGCGCCAGCAGCTTGGGCGGGGGGTCCTACGAGCAGTACTTC. Complete variable domain (other parts from reference TRBV5-1 and TRBJ2-7): KAGVTQTPRYLIKTRGQQVTLSCSPISGHRSVSWYQQTPGQGLQFLFEYFSETQRNKGNFPGRFSGRQFSNSRSEMNVSTLELGDSALYLCASSLGGGSYEQYFGPGTRLTVT.

The chain carries TRBV27 and TRBJ2-3; 10 nucleotides agree with TRBD2. Germline values: CDR1 MNHEY, CDR2 SMNVEV (reference sequence). V lost 4 bases, J lost 6 bases, and 10 bases stayed unmatched. The length of the CDR3 is 16 residues. CDR3 amino acids: CASSSRLAGDPDTQYF. DNA for the CDR3: TGTGCCAGCAGTTCAAGGCTAGCGGGAGATCCTGATACGCAGTATTTT.

The V gene is TRBV2, the J gene TRBJ1-5, with TRBD1 matching 10 bases. After removal of 6 bases from V and 5 bases from J, the junction contained 7 bases not matched to a gene. From germline, CDR1 is SNHLY and CDR2 FYNNEI. This CDR3 has 15 amino acids. CDR3 sequence reads: CASSRQGAGDQPQHF. CDR3 in DNA: TGTGCCAGCAGCCGACAGGGGGCTGGGGATCAGCCCCAGCATTTT. The variable domain in full, completed from reference TRBV2 and TRBJ1-5, reads EPEVTQTPSHQVTQMGQEVILRCVPISNHLYFYWYRQILGQKVEFLVSFYNNEISEKSEIFDDQFSVERPDGSNFTLKIRSTKLEDSAMYFCASSRQGAGDQPQHFGDGTRLSIL.

This clone came up a few times. The chain uses TRBV5-1 and TRBJ2-2; 13 positions agree with TRBD2. The ends lost 4 bases at V and 7 bases at J; junction bases unmatched: 7. The CDR3 consists of 16 residues. Germline CDR1 reads SGHRS; CDR2 reads YFSETQ. The CDR3 sequence: CASSPGLAGTLGELFF. The CDR3 DNA is TGCGCCAGCAGCCCGGGACTAGCGGGAACTCTCGGGGAGCTGTTTTTT. The variable domain in full, completed from reference TRBV5-1 and TRBJ2-2, reads KAGVTQTPRYLIKTRGQQVTLSCSPISGHRSVSWYQQTPGQGLQFLFEYFSETQRNKGNFPGRFSGRQFSNSRSEMNVSTLELGDSALYLCASSPGLAGTLGELFFGEGSRLTVL.